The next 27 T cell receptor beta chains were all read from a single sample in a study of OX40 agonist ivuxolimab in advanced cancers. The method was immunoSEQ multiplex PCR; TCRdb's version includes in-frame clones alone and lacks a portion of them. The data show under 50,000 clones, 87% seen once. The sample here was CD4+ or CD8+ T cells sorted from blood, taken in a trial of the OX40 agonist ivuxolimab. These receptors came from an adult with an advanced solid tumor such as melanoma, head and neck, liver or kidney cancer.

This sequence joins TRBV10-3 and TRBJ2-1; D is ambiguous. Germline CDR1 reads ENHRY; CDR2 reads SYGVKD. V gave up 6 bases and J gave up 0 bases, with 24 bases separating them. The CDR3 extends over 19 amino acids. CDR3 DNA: TGTGCCATCAGGCACCGACCGCCAGTCGGTGCGGACTCCTACAATGAGCAGTTCTTC. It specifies CAIRHRPPVGADSYNEQFF.

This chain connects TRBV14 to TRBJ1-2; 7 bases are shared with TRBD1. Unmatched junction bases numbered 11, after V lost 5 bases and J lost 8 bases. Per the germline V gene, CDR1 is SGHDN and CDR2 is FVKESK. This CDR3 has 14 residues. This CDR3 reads CASSLEQGIGGYTF. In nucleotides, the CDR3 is TGTGCCAGCAGCTTGGAACAGGGGATAGGAGGCTACACCTTC.

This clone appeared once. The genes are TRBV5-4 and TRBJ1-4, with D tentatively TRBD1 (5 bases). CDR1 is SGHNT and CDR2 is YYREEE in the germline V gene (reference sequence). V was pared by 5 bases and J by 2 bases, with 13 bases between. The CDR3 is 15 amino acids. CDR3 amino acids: CASRGGRLTNEKLFF. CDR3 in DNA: TGTGCCAGCAGGGGGGGACGGTTGACTAATGAAAAACTGTTTTTT.

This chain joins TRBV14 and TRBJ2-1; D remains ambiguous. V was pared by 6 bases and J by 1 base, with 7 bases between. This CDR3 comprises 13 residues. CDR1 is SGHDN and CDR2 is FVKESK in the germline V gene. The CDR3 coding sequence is TGTGCCAGCAGACGTGGATCCTACAATGAGCAGTTCTTC. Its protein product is CASRRGSYNEQFF.

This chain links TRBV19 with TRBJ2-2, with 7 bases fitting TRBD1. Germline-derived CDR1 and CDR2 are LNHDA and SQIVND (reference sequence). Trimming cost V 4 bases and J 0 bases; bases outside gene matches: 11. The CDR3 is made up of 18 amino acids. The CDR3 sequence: CASSKRPTGVSNTGELFF. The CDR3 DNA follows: TGTGCCAGTAGTAAACGTCCAACAGGGGTTTCGAACACCGGGGAGCTGTTTTTT. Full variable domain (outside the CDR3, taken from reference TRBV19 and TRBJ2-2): DGGITQSPKYLFRKEGQNVTLSCEQNLNHDAMYWYRQDPGQGLRLIYYSQIVNDFQKGDIAEGYSVSREKKESFPLTVTSAQKNPTAFYLCASSKRPTGVSNTGELFFGEGSRLTVL.

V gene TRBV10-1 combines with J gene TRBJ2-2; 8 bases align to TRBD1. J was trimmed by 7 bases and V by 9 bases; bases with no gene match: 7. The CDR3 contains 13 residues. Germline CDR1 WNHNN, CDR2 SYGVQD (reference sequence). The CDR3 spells CASPTGAGGELFF. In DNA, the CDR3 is TGCGCCAGTCCGACAGGGGCGGGCGGGGAGCTGTTTTTT.

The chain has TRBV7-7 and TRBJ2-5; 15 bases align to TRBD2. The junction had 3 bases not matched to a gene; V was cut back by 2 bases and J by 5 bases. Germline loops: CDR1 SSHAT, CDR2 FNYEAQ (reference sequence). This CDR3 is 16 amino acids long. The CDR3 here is CASSLLGTSGGETQYF. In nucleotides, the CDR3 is TGTGCCAGCAGCTTACTCGGGACTAGCGGGGGGGAGACCCAGTACTTC.

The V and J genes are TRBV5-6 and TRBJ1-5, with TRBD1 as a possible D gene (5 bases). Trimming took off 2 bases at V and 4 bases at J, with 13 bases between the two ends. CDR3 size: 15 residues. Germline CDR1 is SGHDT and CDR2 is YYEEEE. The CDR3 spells CASSFQGLWNQPQHF. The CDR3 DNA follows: TGTGCCAGCAGCTTCCAGGGTTTATGGAATCAGCCCCAGCATTTT.

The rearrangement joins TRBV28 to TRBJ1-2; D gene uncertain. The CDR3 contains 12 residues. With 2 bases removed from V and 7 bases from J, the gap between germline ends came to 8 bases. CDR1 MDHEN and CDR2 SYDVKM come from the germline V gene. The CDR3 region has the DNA TGTGCCAGCAGTTTACGGTATGGTGGCTACACCTTC. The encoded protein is CASSLRYGGYTF.

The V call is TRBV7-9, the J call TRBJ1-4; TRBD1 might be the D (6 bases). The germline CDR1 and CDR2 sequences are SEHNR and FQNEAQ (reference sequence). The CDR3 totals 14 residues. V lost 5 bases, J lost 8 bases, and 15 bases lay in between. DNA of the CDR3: TGTGCCAGCAGCCTACAGGGAATGAGGGAAAAACTGTTTTTT. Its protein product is CASSLQGMREKLFF.

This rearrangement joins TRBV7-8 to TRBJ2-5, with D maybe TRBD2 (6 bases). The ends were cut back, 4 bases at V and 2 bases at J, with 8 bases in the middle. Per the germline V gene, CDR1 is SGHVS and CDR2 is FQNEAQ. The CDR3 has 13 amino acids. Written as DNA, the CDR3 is TGTGCCAGCAGCTCCGGGGGTCAAGAGACCCAGTACTTC. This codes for CASSSGGQETQYF.

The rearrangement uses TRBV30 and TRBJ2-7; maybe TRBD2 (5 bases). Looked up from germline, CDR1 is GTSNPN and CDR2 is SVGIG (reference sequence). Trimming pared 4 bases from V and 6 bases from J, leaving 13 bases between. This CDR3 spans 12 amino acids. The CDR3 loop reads CAWTRGPGEQYF. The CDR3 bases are TGTGCCTGGACCCGGGGTCCCGGCGAGCAGTACTTC.

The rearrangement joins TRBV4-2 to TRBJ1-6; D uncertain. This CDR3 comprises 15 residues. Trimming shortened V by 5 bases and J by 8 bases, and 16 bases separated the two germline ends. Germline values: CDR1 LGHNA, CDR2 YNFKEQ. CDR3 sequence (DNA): TGTGCCAGCAGCTTTTTTGACGCCACCCATTCACCCCTCCACTTT. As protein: CASSFFDATHSPLHF.

CDR3 region: CASSGQLSYEQYF. DNA for the CDR3: TGTGCCAGCAGTGGACAGCTCTCCTACGAGCAGTACTTC. The chain joins TRBV6-6 to TRBJ2-7; perhaps TRBD1 as D (6 bases). Between the trimmed V and J ends, which lost 5 bases and 0 bases, there was a span of 8 bases. CDR1 is MNHNY, CDR2 SVGAGI, per germline (reference sequence). This CDR3 has 13 residues.

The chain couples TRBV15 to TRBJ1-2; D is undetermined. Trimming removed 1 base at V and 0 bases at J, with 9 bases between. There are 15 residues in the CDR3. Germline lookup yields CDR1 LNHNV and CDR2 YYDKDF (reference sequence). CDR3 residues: CATSRAHLANYGYTF. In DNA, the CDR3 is TGTGCCACCAGCAGAGCCCACCTAGCTAACTATGGCTACACCTTC.

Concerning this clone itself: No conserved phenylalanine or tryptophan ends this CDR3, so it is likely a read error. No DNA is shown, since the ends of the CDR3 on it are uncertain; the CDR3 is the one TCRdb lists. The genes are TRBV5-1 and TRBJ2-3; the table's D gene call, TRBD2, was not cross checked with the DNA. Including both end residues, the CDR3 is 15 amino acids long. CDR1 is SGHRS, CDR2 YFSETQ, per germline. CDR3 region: CASRTGTSGGALLFI.

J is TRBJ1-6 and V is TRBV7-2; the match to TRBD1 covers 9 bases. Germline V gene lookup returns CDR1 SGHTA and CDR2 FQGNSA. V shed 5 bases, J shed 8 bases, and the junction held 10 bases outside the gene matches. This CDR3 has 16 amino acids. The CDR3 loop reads CASSQRGQGFDSPLHF. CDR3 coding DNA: TGTGCCAGCAGCCAGCGGGGACAGGGCTTTGATTCACCCCTCCACTTT.

In nucleotides, the CDR3 is TGTGCCAGCGGGGGGGCCACAGATACGCAGTATTTT. This translates into CASGGATDTQYF. The chain carries TRBV6-5 and TRBJ2-3, with a tentative D call TRBD2 (7 bases). V lost 8 bases and J lost 2, with 8 bases in between. The germline V gene has CDR1 MNHEY and CDR2 SVGAGI. CDR3 length equals 12 residues.

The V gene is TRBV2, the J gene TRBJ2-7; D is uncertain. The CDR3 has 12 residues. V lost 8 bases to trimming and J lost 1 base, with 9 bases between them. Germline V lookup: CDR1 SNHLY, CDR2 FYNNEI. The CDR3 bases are TGTGCCAGCGGATCAAAATCCTACGAGCAGTACTTC. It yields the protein CASGSKSYEQYF.

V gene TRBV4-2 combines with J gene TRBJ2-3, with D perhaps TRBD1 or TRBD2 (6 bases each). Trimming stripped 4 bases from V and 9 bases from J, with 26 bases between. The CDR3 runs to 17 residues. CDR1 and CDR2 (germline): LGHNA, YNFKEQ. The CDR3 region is CASSPSLGTGGGETQYF. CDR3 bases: TGTGCCAGCAGCCCGAGTCTGGGGACCGGAGGGGGTGAGACGCAGTATTTT.

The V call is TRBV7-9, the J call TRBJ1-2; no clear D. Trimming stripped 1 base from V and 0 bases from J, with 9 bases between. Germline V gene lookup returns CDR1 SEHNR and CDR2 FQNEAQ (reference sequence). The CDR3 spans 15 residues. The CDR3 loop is CASSLGRSSNYGYTF. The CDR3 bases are TGTGCCAGCAGCTTAGGACGCAGCTCTAACTATGGCTACACCTTC.

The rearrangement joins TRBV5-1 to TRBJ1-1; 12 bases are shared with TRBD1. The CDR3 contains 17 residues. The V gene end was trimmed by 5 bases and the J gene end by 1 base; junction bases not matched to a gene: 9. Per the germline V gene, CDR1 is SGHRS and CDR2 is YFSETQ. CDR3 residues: CASRQGQGAPTNTEAFF. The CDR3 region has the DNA TGCGCCAGCAGGCAGGGACAGGGGGCCCCCACGAACACTGAAGCTTTCTTT.

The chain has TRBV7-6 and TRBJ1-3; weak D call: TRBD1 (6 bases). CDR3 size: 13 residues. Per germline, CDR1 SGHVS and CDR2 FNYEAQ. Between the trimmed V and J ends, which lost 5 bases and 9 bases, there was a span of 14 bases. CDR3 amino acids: CASSPLRGGTIYF. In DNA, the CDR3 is TGTGCCAGCAGCCCCCTGAGGGGGGGCACCATATATTTT. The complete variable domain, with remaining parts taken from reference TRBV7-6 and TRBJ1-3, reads GAGVSQSPRYKVTKRGQDVALRCDPISGHVSLYWYRQALGQGPEFLTYFNYEAQQDKSGLPNDRFSAERPEGSISTLTIQRTEQRDSAMYRCASSPLRGGTIYFGEGSWLTVV.

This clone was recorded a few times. The DNA for the CDR3 is TGTGCCAGCAGCTTCTACAGGGGCCCCTATGGCTACACCTTC. This gives the protein CASSFYRGPYGYTF. The chain has TRBV5-6 and TRBJ1-2, with TRBD1 matching over 7 bases. From germline, CDR1 is SGHDT and CDR2 YYEEEE. This CDR3 is 14 amino acids long. V gave up 2 bases and J gave up 4 bases; unmatched junction bases: 5.

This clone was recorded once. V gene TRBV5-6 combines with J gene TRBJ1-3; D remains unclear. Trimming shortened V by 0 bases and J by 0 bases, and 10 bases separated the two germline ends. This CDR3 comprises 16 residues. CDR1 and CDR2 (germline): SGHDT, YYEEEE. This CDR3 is CASSLVAGSSGNTIYF. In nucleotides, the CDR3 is TGTGCCAGCAGCTTGGTAGCGGGAAGCTCTGGAAACACCATATATTTT.

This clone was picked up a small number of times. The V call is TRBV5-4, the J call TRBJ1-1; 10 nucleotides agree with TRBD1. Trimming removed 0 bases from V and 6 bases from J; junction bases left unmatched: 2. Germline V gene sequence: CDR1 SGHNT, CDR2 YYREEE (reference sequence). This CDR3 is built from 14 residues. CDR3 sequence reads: CASSLGQGAAEAFF. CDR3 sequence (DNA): TGTGCCAGCAGCTTGGGACAGGGGGCGGCTGAAGCTTTCTTT.

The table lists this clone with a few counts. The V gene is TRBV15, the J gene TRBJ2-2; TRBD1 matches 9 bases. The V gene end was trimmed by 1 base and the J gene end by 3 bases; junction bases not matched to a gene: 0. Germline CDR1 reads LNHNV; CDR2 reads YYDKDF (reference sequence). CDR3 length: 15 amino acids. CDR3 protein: CATSRGTGDTGELFF. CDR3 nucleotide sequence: TGTGCCACCAGCAGAGGGACAGGGGACACCGGGGAGCTGTTTTTT.